This T cell receptor beta chain was identified in a study of CD8 T cells in ankylosing spondylitis. Concerning this clonotype: Its antigen is as yet unknown.

Notes on the study in general: Disease-linked clones reportedly showed significant enrichment in matched ankylosing spondylitis synovial fluid. A motif of seven or eight highly homologous TCR beta variants was seen as apparently characteristic of ankylosing spondylitis blood. The disease-linked clones had a CD8+ phenotype and low blood frequencies.

Trimming stripped 3 bases from V and 0 bases from J, with 12 bases between. The germline V gene has CDR1 DFQATT and CDR2 SNEGSKA (reference sequence). CDR3 length: 15 residues. TCRdb re-derived calls from the 5' RACE reads in MiXCR, one entry per CDR3 protein. The profile covers roughly 170,000 distinct CDR3 sequences, with just over 9.5% appearing a single time and around 15% taken by the ten largest. The receptor comes from a female donor with ankylosing spondylitis or in good health (not recorded which). The material sequenced was blood, either unsorted or a sorted T cell fraction (not recorded which). The chain recombines TRBV20-1 with TRBJ2-1, with D uncertain. The CDR3 bases are TGCAGTGCTAGTGTGGGCTCTAGCTCCTACAATGAGCAGTTCTTC. Its protein product is CSASVGSSSYNEQFF.